The 10 T cell receptor beta chains listed next were all sequenced from one sample in a study of T cell changes during pregnancy in multiple sclerosis. The method was immunoSEQ multiplex PCR; TCRdb's version includes in-frame clones alone and lacks a portion of them. This sample has about 42,000 clones, with around 80% found just once. This material consisted of CD4+ T cells from peripheral blood mononuclear cells, taken before pregnancy. These receptors were taken from a female donor with multiple sclerosis, enrolled in a pregnancy study.

The rearrangement links TRBV30 to TRBJ1-5, with D tentatively TRBD1 (5 bases). CDR3 length: 14 amino acids. The V end was cut by 0 bases, the J end by 5 bases, with 11 bases between. CDR1 is GTSNPN, CDR2 SVGIG, per germline (reference sequence). Here the CDR3 DNA reads TGTGCCTGGAGTGTCCCAGGGAAGGATCAGCCCCAGCATTTT. Translating it yields CAWSVPGKDQPQHF.

This chain links TRBV14 with TRBJ1-6; the D gene is possibly TRBD1 (5 bases). V shed 1 base and J shed 9 bases, with 13 bases lying between them. The germline V gene has CDR1 SGHDN and CDR2 FVKESK. The CDR3 consists of 15 residues. The CDR3, as DNA: TGTGCCAGCAGCCAAGGCAGGGTTCCCATTTCACCCCTCCACTTT. Protein sequence: CASSQGRVPISPLHF.

The chain uses TRBV7-2 and TRBJ2-7; a possible D gene is TRBD2 (6 bases). Germline CDR1 reads SGHTA; CDR2 reads FQGNSA. The CDR3 loop spans 14 amino acids. V dropped 5 bases and J dropped 0 bases, with 11 bases sitting between them. The CDR3 loop is CASSPRGDSYEQYF. DNA of the CDR3: TGTGCCAGCAGCCCCCGCGGGGACTCCTACGAGCAGTACTTC.

By share, this clone counts as medium-sized (0.01 to 0.1%). At the DNA level, this CDR3 is encoded by other sequences in the same sample as well. The chain joins TRBV12-5 to TRBJ1-1; D is unclear. V lost 2 bases to trimming and J lost 2 bases, with 6 bases between them. The CDR3 sequence is 13 residues long. Germline CDR1 and CDR2: LGHNT and FRNRAP. The CDR3 spells CASGLTGNTEAFF. The CDR3, as DNA: TGTGCTAGTGGTTTGACGGGTAACACTGAAGCTTTCTTT. Supplemented by reference TRBV12-5 and TRBJ1-1, the full variable domain reads DARVTQTPRHKVTEMGQEVTMRCQPILGHNTVFWYRQTMMQGLELLAYFRNRAPLDDSGMPKDRFSAEMPDATLATLKIQPSEPRDSAVYFCASGLTGNTEAFFGQGTRLTVV.

This sequence joins TRBV30 and TRBJ1-3; D might be TRBD1 (5 bases). Germline-derived CDR1 and CDR2 are GTSNPN and SVGIG (reference sequence). The CDR3 has 16 residues. Trimming took 5 bases from V and 1 from J, leaving 18 bases between them. CDR3 sequence reads: CAWGTLGGWSGNTIYF. The CDR3 nucleotides read TGTGCCTGGGGGACTCTCGGAGGGTGGTCTGGAAACACCATATATTTT. Full variable domain (outside the CDR3, taken from reference TRBV30 and TRBJ1-3): SQTIHQWPATLVQPVGSPLSLECTVEGTSNPNLYWYRQAAGRGLQLLFYSVGIGQISSEVPQNLSASRPQDRQFILSSKKLLLSDSGFYLCAWGTLGGWSGNTIYFGEGSWLTVV.

The CDR3, as DNA: TGCGCCAGCAGCTTGGATCTGCAGGGGGTGGGGAGCACAGATACGCAGTATTTT. Translated: CASSLDLQGVGSTDTQYF. V is TRBV5-1 and J is TRBJ2-3; 7 positions agree with TRBD1. CDR3 size: 18 residues. The V gene end was trimmed by 0 bases and the J gene end by 0 bases; junction bases not matched to a gene: 10. The germline CDR1 and CDR2 sequences are SGHRS and YFSETQ.

The genes are TRBV29-1 and TRBJ1-4; TRBD1 matches at 7 bases. The junction had 6 bases not matched to a gene; V was cut back by 8 bases and J by 3 bases. This CDR3 region has 13 residues. Germline-derived CDR1 and CDR2 are SQVTM and ANQGSEA. The CDR3 bases are TGCAGCACCAAGGGGGCAGCTAATGAAAAACTGTTTTTT. Translated, it gives CSTKGAANEKLFF.

This clone was observed a single time. V gene TRBV5-1 combines with J gene TRBJ1-2; maybe TRBD1 (5 bases). The CDR3 covers 14 residues. V was shortened by 1 base and J by 3 bases, with 10 bases between the two germline ends. Germline assignment: CDR1 SGHRS and CDR2 YFSETQ. The CDR3 sequence is CASSLQGGHYGYTF. The CDR3 bases are TGCGCCAGCAGCTTGCAGGGTGGGCACTATGGCTACACCTTC.

The CDR3 spells CASSLTDEAFF. The CDR3 DNA follows: TGTGCCAGCTCCCTCACAGATGAAGCTTTCTTT. V usage is TRBV18 and J usage is TRBJ1-1; D is unclear. CDR3 length equals 11 residues. Looked up from germline, CDR1 is KGHSH and CDR2 is LQKENI. V gave up 6 bases and J gave up 7 bases, with 9 bases separating them. Based on the CDR3 plus reference TRBV18 and TRBJ1-1, the full variable domain is NAGVMQNPRHLVRRRGQEARLRCSPMKGHSHVYWYRQLPEEGLKFMVYLQKENIIDESGMPKERFSAEFPKEGPSILRIQQVVRGDSAAYFCASSLTDEAFFGQGTRLTVV.

The chain has TRBV7-6 and TRBJ2-2, with D perhaps matching TRBD1 (6 bases). The CDR3 is 15 amino acids. Trimming pared 4 bases from V and 0 bases from J, leaving 9 bases between. The germline V gene has CDR1 SGHVS and CDR2 FNYEAQ. CDR3 sequence reads: CASSSQGPNTGELFF. In DNA, the CDR3 is TGTGCCAGCAGCTCACAGGGTCCGAACACCGGGGAGCTGTTTTTT. The full variable domain, rest sourced from reference TRBV7-6 and TRBJ2-2, is GAGVSQSPRYKVTKRGQDVALRCDPISGHVSLYWYRQALGQGPEFLTYFNYEAQQDKSGLPNDRFSAERPEGSISTLTIQRTEQRDSAMYRCASSSQGPNTGELFFGEGSRLTVL.